This T cell receptor (beta chain) was documented in a study of blood T cells in healthy people across ages. Study-level findings and limits: Aged donors had fewer naive CD4+ cells and lower diversity than long-lived donors.

The CDR3 contains 16 residues. The ends were cut back, 5 bases at V and 0 bases at J, with 17 bases in the middle. The germline V gene encodes CDR1 DFQATT and CDR2 SNEGSKA (reference sequence). It was with a sample-barcoded 5' primer and a J-beta primer mix that a second PCR of roughly 7 to 12 cycles was run. Each cDNA molecule, via a template-switch adaptor with 12 random nucleotides, was tagged. One entry per CDR3 protein results from TCRdb running MiXCR on the 5' RACE reads. In the table there are around 1.5 million distinct CDR3 sequences, about 35% of which are singletons. They isolated at least 6.5 million PBMCs from each sample. Remarks on this clonotype: Its antigen is unknown.

J is TRBJ2-4 and V is TRBV20-1; D is ambiguous. The TCR was taken from a woman in her twenties or thirties in good health. Sequenced: blood. CDR3 sequence reads: CSAPNSGPLAKNIQYF. The CDR3 DNA reads as TGCAGTGCTCCAAATTCCGGGCCTTTAGCCAAAAACATTCAGTACTTC.